The T cell receptor (beta chain) under discussion was sequenced for a study of T-cell reconstitution after alpha-beta-depleted transplantation in children. Whole-study findings and limits: After one year, T-cell counts and TCRbeta diversity mostly came from new T cells.

Concerning this clonotype: Antigen: not known.

With V trimmed by 6 bases and J by 0 bases, 6 bases remained unmatched. CDR1 and CDR2 from the germline V gene are SGHTA and FQGTGA. CDR3 size: 16 residues. TCRbeta library preparation incorporated unique molecular identifiers. TCRdb recomputed calls from the PCR reads with MiXCR, one row per CDR3 protein. The sample lists fewer than 500,000 distinct CDR3 sequences, roughly 43% occurring once. The specimen was PBMCs, collected before TCRalphabeta/CD19-depleted stem cell transplant. This clonotype was obtained from a girl aged 2-9 years with aplastic anemia, due to receive a stem cell transplant. The chain recombines TRBV7-3 with TRBJ2-1; 9 nucleotides agree with TRBD2. In DNA form, the CDR3 reads TGTGCCAGCAGTTTACTAGCGGGCCTCTCCTACAATGAGCAGTTCTTC. It codes for CASSLLAGLSYNEQFF. The variable domain in full, with the rest retrieved from reference TRBV7-3 and TRBJ2-1, is GAGVSQTPSNKVTEKGKYVELRCDPISGHTALYWYRQSLGQGPEFLIYFQGTGAADDSGLPNDRFFAVRPEGSVSTLKIQRTERGDSAVYLCASSLLAGLSYNEQFFGPGTRLTVL.